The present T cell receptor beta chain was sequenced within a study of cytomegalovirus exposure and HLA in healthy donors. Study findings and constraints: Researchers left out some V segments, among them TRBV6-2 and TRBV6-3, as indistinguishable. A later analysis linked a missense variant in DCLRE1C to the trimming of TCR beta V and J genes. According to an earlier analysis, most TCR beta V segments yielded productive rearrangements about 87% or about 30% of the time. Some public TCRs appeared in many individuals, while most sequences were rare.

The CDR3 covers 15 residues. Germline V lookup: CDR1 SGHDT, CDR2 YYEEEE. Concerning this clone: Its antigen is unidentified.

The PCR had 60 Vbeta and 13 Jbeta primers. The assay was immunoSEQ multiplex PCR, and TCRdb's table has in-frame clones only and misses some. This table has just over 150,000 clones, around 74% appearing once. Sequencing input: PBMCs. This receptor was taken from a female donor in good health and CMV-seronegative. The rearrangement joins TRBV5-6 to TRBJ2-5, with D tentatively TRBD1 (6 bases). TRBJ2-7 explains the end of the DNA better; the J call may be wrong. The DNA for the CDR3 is TGTGCCAGCAGCGACCCAACAGGGACCTCCTACGAGCAGTACTTC. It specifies CASSDPTGTSYEQYF.